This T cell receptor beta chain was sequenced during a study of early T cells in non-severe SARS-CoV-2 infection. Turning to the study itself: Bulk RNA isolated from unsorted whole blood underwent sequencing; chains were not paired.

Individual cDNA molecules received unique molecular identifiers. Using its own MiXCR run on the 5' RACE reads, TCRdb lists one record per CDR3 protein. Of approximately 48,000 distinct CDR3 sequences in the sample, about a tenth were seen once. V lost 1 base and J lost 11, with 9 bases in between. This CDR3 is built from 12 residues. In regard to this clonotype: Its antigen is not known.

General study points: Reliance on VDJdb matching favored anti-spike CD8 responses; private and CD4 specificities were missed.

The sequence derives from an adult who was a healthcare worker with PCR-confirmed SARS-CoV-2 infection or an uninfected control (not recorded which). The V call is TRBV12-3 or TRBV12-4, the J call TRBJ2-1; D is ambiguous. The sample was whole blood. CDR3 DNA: TGTGCCAGCAGTTTAGGGCAGCCTAAGCAGTTCTTC. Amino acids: CASSLGQPKQFF.